Listed below are T cell receptor beta chains from one sample, sequenced in a study of blood T cell repertoires in COVID-19. Sequenced by immunoSEQ multiplex PCR; TCRdb stores in-frame clones only, minus some. The sample records about 240,000 clones, 80% to 85% being singletons. The material sequenced was peripheral blood. The receptor set was obtained from a woman between 18 and 29 years old with acute or convalescent COVID-19. The CDR3 runs from the conserved cysteine through the conserved F or W. Fields, in order: clone size, J gene, D gene, V gene, CDR3 protein, CDR3 DNA. D genes are given only for firm matches. The listing skips clone size in some rows; elsewhere it reads once, few, many or a size class.

clone_size: few; j_call: TRBJ1-3; d_call: TRBD1; v_call: TRBV13; cdr3_aa: CASTRELTGAGNTIYF; cdr3_nt: TGTGCCAGCACCCGAGAACTGACAGGGGCCGGAAACACCATATATTTT
clone_size: -; j_call: TRBJ1-1; d_call: -; v_call: TRBV30; cdr3_aa: CAWSPQGTEAFF; cdr3_nt: TGTGCCTGGAGTCCCCAGGGCACTGAAGCTTTCTTT
clone_size: -; j_call: TRBJ1-5; d_call: TRBD1; v_call: TRBV10-3; cdr3_aa: CAISDQGDQPQHF; cdr3_nt: TGTGCCATCAGTGACCAGGGGGATCAGCCCCAGCATTTT
clone_size: -; j_call: TRBJ2-7; d_call: TRBD2; v_call: TRBV4-1; cdr3_aa: CASSRGASGSRNEQYF; cdr3_nt: TGCGCCAGCAGCCGAGGGGCTAGCGGGAGCAGGAACGAGCAGTACTTC
clone_size: -; j_call: TRBJ2-3; d_call: -; v_call: TRBV3-1/TRBV3-2; cdr3_aa: CASSPVCPRLTTDTQYF; cdr3_nt: TGTGCCAGCAGCCCCGTTTGCCCGCGACTGACCACAGATACGCAGTATTTT
clone_size: -; j_call: TRBJ1-5; d_call: TRBD1; v_call: TRBV19; cdr3_aa: CASSARQGDQPQHF; cdr3_nt: TGTGCCAGTAGTGCCCGACAGGGAGATCAGCCCCAGCATTTT
clone_size: -; j_call: TRBJ2-2; d_call: TRBD1; v_call: TRBV19; cdr3_aa: CASSGTGAGELFF; cdr3_nt: TGTGCCAGTAGCGGGACAGGGGCCGGGGAGCTGTTTTTT
clone_size: -; j_call: TRBJ2-7; d_call: -; v_call: TRBV13; cdr3_aa: CASSLGLDSSYEQYF; cdr3_nt: TGTGCCAGCAGCTTAGGCCTCGACAGCTCCTACGAGCAGTACTTC
clone_size: -; j_call: TRBJ2-1; d_call: TRBD2; v_call: TRBV29-1; cdr3_aa: CGTSGSVSNEQFF; cdr3_nt: TGCGGAACTAGCGGGAGCGTTAGCAATGAGCAGTTCTTC
clone_size: -; j_call: TRBJ2-7; d_call: -; v_call: TRBV6-5; cdr3_aa: CASSTGVGALYEQYF; cdr3_nt: TGTGCCAGCAGTACCGGGGTGGGGGCCCTCTACGAGCAGTACTTC
clone_size: -; j_call: TRBJ1-2; d_call: -; v_call: TRBV9; cdr3_aa: CASSFRDTRNYGYTF; cdr3_nt: TGTGCCAGCAGCTTCCGGGACACCAGGAACTATGGCTACACCTTC
clone_size: -; j_call: TRBJ1-6; d_call: TRBD1; v_call: TRBV14; cdr3_aa: CASSQVGDRSSYNSPLHF; cdr3_nt: TGTGCCAGCAGCCAAGTAGGGGACAGGAGCTCCTATAATTCACCCCTCCACTTT